The clone carrying this T cell receptor (beta chain) appeared a single time. Antigen unknown. Measured with immunoSEQ multiplex PCR; TCRdb has only the in-frame clones, and not every one. This sample carries about 300,000 clones, approximately 76% of them seen once, and the ten largest clones take about 5%. These data originate in a study of cytotoxic CD8 clonotypes in ibrutinib-treated CLL. Study context: Patients: eleven to twelve relapsed/refractory, some 15 treatment-naive, approximately 18 IGHV unmutated.

Study-level results: Baseline-level clonality went beyond age-matched healthy donors and moved in step with circulating CD8+ T-cell counts. Clonality rose at ibrutinib response, held steady in sustained remission, and fell toward baseline at progression.

This specimen was PBMCs, taken at disease progression, from a patient treated with ibrutinib. The receptor was derived from a human donor with chronic lymphocytic leukemia.

CDR3 sequence: CASSLGQALISYEQYF. CDR3 in DNA: TGCGCCAGCAGCTTGGGACAGGCCCTCATCTCCTACGAGCAGTACTTC. The chain carries TRBV5-1 and TRBJ2-7, with D maybe TRBD1 (6 bases). Trimming removed 0 bases from V and 0 bases from J, with 13 bases in between. This CDR3 contains 16 residues. Germline CDR1 reads SGHRS; CDR2 reads YFSETQ.